Sequencing of this T cell receptor beta chain was carried out in a study of control samples from healthy donors and cancer patients. Measured with immunoSEQ multiplex PCR; TCRdb has only the in-frame clones, and not every one. The data hold 85,000 to 95,000 clones, with around 80% observed a single time. This clone has a handful of counts. Trimming took off 2 bases at V and 3 bases at J, with 20 bases between the two ends. CDR1 and CDR2 (germline): SGHTA, FQGNSA. The CDR3 covers 18 residues. The TCR originated in a woman aged 55-70 years in good health. V is TRBV7-2 and J is TRBJ1-3; the D gene is possibly TRBD1 (6 bases). The sequencing input was blood. CDR3 loop: CASSLWASPGAIGNTIYF. The CDR3 nucleotides are TGTGCCAGCAGCTTATGGGCTAGCCCGGGGGCGATTGGAAACACCATATATTTT.